This T cell receptor beta chain originates from a study of T cells in Graves' hyperthyroidism and ophthalmopathy. This clonotype was recorded a few times. Amplification yielded TCR beta CDR3 regions, with RNA transcripts as the source. With the HTBI primer set, the TCR CDR3 went through a first round of RT-PCR. TCRdb itself ran the multiplex PCR reads through MiXCR, one entry per CDR3 protein. The sample lists about 340,000 distinct CDR3 sequences; about 21% were seen once. Patients aged 18 to 65 had newly diagnosed hyperthyroidism of under 2 months' duration. Trimming took off 5 bases at V and 0 bases at J, with 14 bases between the two ends. From germline, CDR1 is DFQATT and CDR2 SNEGSKA (reference sequence). The CDR3 is 15 amino acids.

The sequenced sample consisted of blood. The sequence came from a woman aged 45 to 65 with Graves' hyperthyroidism. The chain recombines TRBV20-1 with TRBJ1-5; D not certain. The CDR3 nucleotides are TGCAGTGCTGCCGAGCGTACGTATAGCAATCAGCCCCAGCATTTT. Its translation: CSAAERTYSNQPQHF.